This entry lists 20 T cell receptor beta chains sequenced from one sample in a study of T-cell memory formation after mild COVID-19. TCRdb re-analysed the 5' RACE reads in MiXCR, keeping a single row per CDR3 protein. The data show hundreds of thousands of distinct CDR3 sequences, 15% to 20% seen once. Material for sequencing was PBMCs or a T cell subset sorted from them (not recorded which). The source is an adult woman who had mild COVID-19 (a few samples of this study predate the infection). Cell type and time point are not known.

The chain is built from TRBV3-1 and TRBJ2-7; tentatively, D is TRBD1 or TRBD2 (6 bases each). This CDR3 has 16 residues. Germline V lookup: CDR1 LGHDT, CDR2 YNNKEL (reference sequence). Trimming left V 0 bases short and J 5 bases short, with 17 bases between. The CDR3 region is CASSQEEGRGVDEQYF. The CDR3 DNA is TGTGCCAGCAGCCAAGAGGAGGGCAGGGGTGTTGACGAGCAGTACTTC.

The V call is TRBV20-1, the J call TRBJ2-2; 8 nucleotides align to TRBD2. Germline values: CDR1 DFQATT, CDR2 SNEGSKA (reference sequence). The junction had 2 bases not matched to a gene; V was cut back by 5 bases and J by 3 bases. The CDR3 is made up of 13 amino acids. Written as DNA, the CDR3 is TGCAGTGCTGGACTAGCAGACACCGGGGAGCTGTTTTTT. It yields the protein CSAGLADTGELFF.

This clonotype was seen once. This chain connects TRBV19 to TRBJ2-3; perhaps TRBD1 as D (5 bases). Germline V CDR1 and CDR2: LNHDA, SQIVND (reference sequence). The CDR3 length is 15 residues. V was trimmed by 3 bases and J by 0 bases, leaving 10 bases between them. CDR3 residues: CASSIRVQSTDTQYF. The CDR3, as DNA: TGTGCCAGTAGTATCAGGGTCCAGAGCACAGATACGCAGTATTTT.

This clonotype has only a few counts. The CDR3 region is CASWDWDTEAFF. In DNA, the CDR3 is TGTGCCAGCTGGGATTGGGACACTGAAGCTTTCTTT. The genes are TRBV6-2 or TRBV6-3 and TRBJ1-1; unclear D gene. The CDR3 is 12 residues long. Trimming shortened V by 8 bases and J by 3 bases, and 10 bases separated the two germline ends. Looked up from germline, CDR1 is MNHEY and CDR2 is SVGEGT.

The chain couples TRBV7-9 to TRBJ1-3; D gene uncertain. Germline V gives CDR1 SEHNR, CDR2 FQNEAQ (reference sequence). Between the trimmed V and J ends, which lost 2 bases and 0 bases, there was a span of 8 bases. The CDR3 is made up of 15 amino acids. The CDR3 DNA reads TGTGCCAGCAGCTTATTCGGGAGCTCTGGAAACACCATATATTTT. It encodes CASSLFGSSGNTIYF.

In this sample, this clonotype turned up a few times. The chain links TRBV4-1 to TRBJ2-7, with a tentative D call TRBD1 (6 bases). The CDR3 runs 15 residues. The germline V gene encodes CDR1 MGHRA and CDR2 YSYEKL. Trimming left V 1 base short and J 3 bases short, with 13 bases between. CDR3 nucleotides: TGCGCCAGCAGCCAAGTCTGGACAGAATTCTACGAGCAGTACTTC. It encodes CASSQVWTEFYEQYF.

In this sample, this clonotype turned up a few times. This rearrangement joins TRBV18 to TRBJ1-5; TRBD1 is a possible D gene (5 bases). The germline CDR1 and CDR2 sequences are KGHSH and LQKENI. Trimming took off 3 bases at V and 5 bases at J, with 17 bases between the two ends. The CDR3 contains 16 residues. The DNA of the CDR3 is TGTGCCAGCTCACCTCCGGGGCCTGCGGAGGATCAGCCCCAGCATTTT. Its translation is CASSPPGPAEDQPQHF.

This clonotype was observed a few times. This chain connects TRBV6-2 or TRBV6-3 to TRBJ2-1; D ambiguous. The CDR3 contains 15 residues. The V gene lost 0 bases and the J gene lost 0 bases, with 6 bases spanning the gap. Germline V gene lookup returns CDR1 MNHEY and CDR2 SVGEGT. The CDR3 protein is CASSYSFGSYNEQFF. DNA of the CDR3: TGTGCCAGCAGTTACTCGTTCGGCTCCTACAATGAGCAGTTCTTC.

The CDR3 spells CASSTNWETQYF. DNA of the CDR3: TGTGCCAGCAGCACTAACTGGGAGACCCAGTACTTC. This chain connects TRBV7-2 to TRBJ2-5; D call uncertain. Germline V gene sequence: CDR1 SGHTA, CDR2 FQGNSA. Between the trimmed V and J ends, which lost 5 bases and 5 bases, there was a span of 9 bases. This CDR3 is built from 12 residues.

V and J are TRBV27 and TRBJ1-1; 8 bases match TRBD1. The CDR3 covers 16 residues. Trimming took 6 bases from V and 1 from J; bases not matched to a gene: 10. The germline V gene encodes CDR1 MNHEY and CDR2 SMNVEV (reference sequence). Here the CDR3 DNA reads TGTGCCAGCAGGCGCGAAATCGGACAGGGGAACACTGAAGCTTTCTTT. Amino acid sequence: CASRREIGQGNTEAFF.

J is TRBJ1-6 and V is TRBV3-1, with D hard to call. V was clipped by 1 base and J by 10 bases, with 11 bases between them. CDR1 LGHDT and CDR2 YNNKEL come from the germline V gene (reference sequence). The CDR3 consists of 14 residues. The CDR3 nucleotides are TGTGCCAGCAGCCAAGTCCCGTTTGTGTCACCCCTCCACTTT. This codes for CASSQVPFVSPLHF.

This chain connects TRBV5-1 to TRBJ2-7; 10 bases line up with TRBD1. This CDR3 spans 14 amino acids. Losses at the gene ends were 4 bases for V and 5 bases for J; bases not matched to a gene: 6. CDR1 and CDR2 (germline): SGHRS, YFSETQ. The CDR3 sequence: CASSIDRGPNEQYF. The CDR3 nucleotides read TGCGCCAGCAGCATTGACAGGGGGCCCAACGAGCAGTACTTC.

This clonotype was seen a handful of times. The gene calls are TRBV7-9 and TRBJ2-7; the D gene is possibly TRBD1 (5 bases). Trimming stripped 5 bases from V and 7 bases from J, with 15 bases between. Germline CDR1 and CDR2: SEHNR and FQNEAQ (reference sequence). CDR3 length equals 13 residues. The CDR3 sequence: CASSHPPGREQYF. The CDR3 DNA reads as TGTGCCAGCAGCCACCCCCCAGGGCGGGAGCAGTACTTC. Using reference TRBV7-9 and TRBJ2-7 for the parts outside the CDR3, the full variable domain is DTGVSQNPRHKITKRGQNVTFRCDPISEHNRLYWYRQTLGQGPEFLTYFQNEAQLEKSRLLSDRFSAERPKGSFSTLEIQRTEQGDSAMYLCASSHPPGREQYFGPGTRLTVT.

V is TRBV7-2 and J is TRBJ2-7; TRBD2 agrees at 14 bases. Germline loops: CDR1 SGHTA, CDR2 FQGNSA. Trimming removed 1 base from V and 2 bases from J; junction bases left unmatched: 7. This CDR3 is built from 18 residues. The CDR3 loop is CASSLGTGTSGRAYEQYF. The CDR3 coding sequence is TGTGCCAGCAGCTTAGGGACCGGGACTAGCGGGAGAGCCTACGAGCAGTACTTC.

This clonotype was found a few times. The V and J genes are TRBV5-1 and TRBJ2-1; D remains ambiguous. The germline V gene encodes CDR1 SGHRS and CDR2 YFSETQ. CDR3 length: 13 amino acids. With 0 bases removed from V and 10 bases from J, the gap between germline ends came to 11 bases. DNA for the CDR3: TGCGCCAGCAGCTTGGGACTGCCTCGCGAGCAGTTCTTC. Translated: CASSLGLPREQFF.

This chain links TRBV4-1 with TRBJ2-7, with 7 positions matching TRBD1. From germline, CDR1 is MGHRA and CDR2 YSYEKL. Trimming cost V 1 base and J 1 base; bases outside gene matches: 10. The length of the CDR3 is 17 residues. CDR3 protein: CASSQGPPGTVSYEQYF. Written as DNA, the CDR3 is TGCGCCAGCAGCCAAGGCCCCCCGGGGACAGTGTCCTACGAGCAGTACTTC.

Only a few counts were recorded for this clonotype. V and J are TRBV12-3 or TRBV12-4 and TRBJ1-5; tentatively, D is TRBD1 (5 bases). The CDR3 extends over 14 amino acids. V shed 3 bases and J shed 6 bases, with 12 bases lying between them. The DNA for the CDR3 is TGTGCCAGCAGTTTTCAGGGTCCCGGTCAGCCCCAGCATTTT. It codes for CASSFQGPGQPQHF.

This clonotype was counted between two and nine times. V and J are TRBV7-9 and TRBJ1-3; D might be TRBD1 (5 bases). There are 16 residues in the CDR3. Per the germline V gene, CDR1 is SEHNR and CDR2 is FQNEAQ (reference sequence). V dropped 3 bases and J dropped 0 bases, with 12 bases sitting between them. CDR3 region: CASSLTGVSSGNTIYF. The CDR3 bases are TGTGCCAGCAGCTTGACGGGGGTGAGCTCTGGAAACACCATATATTTT.

Only a few counts were recorded for this clonotype. The chain combines TRBV27 with TRBJ2-7; perhaps TRBD1 as D (5 bases). The V gene lost 3 bases and the J gene lost 2 bases, with 14 bases spanning the gap. The CDR3 is made up of 15 amino acids. Germline V gives CDR1 MNHEY, CDR2 SMNVEV (reference sequence). The CDR3 bases are TGTGCCAGCAGTTTTAGAAGGGGCCAAACCTACGAGCAGTACTTC. Amino acid sequence: CASSFRRGQTYEQYF.

This clonotype showed up just a few times. This rearrangement joins TRBV27 to TRBJ1-5; no clear D gene. The CDR3 covers 16 residues. Germline CDR1 MNHEY, CDR2 SMNVEV (reference sequence). V lost 9 bases, J lost 4 bases, and 22 bases lay in between. CDR3 sequence (DNA): TGTGCCAGTCCTAAGGACCGGAGAGGCCCTAATCAGCCCCAGCATTTT. It yields the protein CASPKDRRGPNQPQHF.